Listed below are T cell receptor beta chains from one sample, sequenced in a study of T cells after somatic rescue of genetic block. The table came from immunoSEQ multiplex PCR; TCRdb's copy has only in-frame clones and leaves some out. The sample lists around 14,000 clones; roughly 70% were seen once. Material for sequencing was peripheral blood mononuclear cells (PBMCs). The receptors were sampled from a man aged 18 to 29. Each CDR3 is given with its conserved first and last residue. The D gene is left open where the match is weak. Some rows have no size entry. The others give once, few or many, or a class for an expanded clone.

abundance	v_gene	d_gene	j_gene	CDR3aa	CDR3nt
few	TRBV30	-	TRBJ2-5	CAWSEGETQYF	TGTGCCTGGAGTGAAGGGGAGACCCAGTACTTC
once	TRBV9	-	TRBJ2-1	CVPAGIYNEQFF	TGTGTCCCCGCCGGGATCTACAATGAGCAGTTCTTC
-	TRBV28	TRBD1	TRBJ2-1	CASRPQGAQYNEQFF	TGTGCCAGCAGGCCCCAGGGGGCGCAGTACAATGAGCAGTTCTTC
few	TRBV6-5	-	TRBJ1-5	CASGVNQPQHF	TGTGCCAGCGGGGTCAATCAGCCCCAGCATTTT
-	TRBV7-7	-	TRBJ1-1	CASSLKENTEAFF	TGTGCCAGCAGCTTAAAGGAGAACACTGAAGCTTTCTTT
few	TRBV28	-	TRBJ1-2	CASSRGVNYGYTF	TGTGCCAGCAGTCGAGGAGTTAACTATGGCTACACCTTC
-	TRBV19	-	TRBJ2-7	CASSIGNHFTEQYF	TGTGCCAGTAGTATAGGGAACCACTTTACCGAGCAGTACTTC
-	TRBV7-3	-	TRBJ1-1	CASSLALYTEAFF	TGTGCCAGCAGCTTAGCATTATACACTGAAGCTTTCTTT
medium-sized	TRBV28	TRBD1	TRBJ2-7	CASSPPGQGDYEQYF	TGTGCCAGCAGTCCACCGGGACAGGGAGACTACGAGCAGTACTTC
once	TRBV30	-	TRBJ2-7	CAWSGGALFEQYF	TGTGCCTGGAGTGGGGGGGCCCTATTCGAGCAGTACTTC